This T cell receptor (beta chain) was obtained from a study of shared clonotypes between healthy human individuals. The V and J ends lost 3 bases and 1 base, in that order; junction bases with no gene match: 4. This CDR3 has 15 residues. From germline, CDR1 is MDHEN and CDR2 SYDVKM. Caucasian adults living in Nashville, Tennessee, provided all samples. The assay used deep level. Per the original methods: ImmunoSEQ supplied junction-only sequences lacking quality scores, so filtering was different. Only in-frame clones appear in the TCRdb table, and some are missing; sequencing was by immunoSEQ multiplex PCR. From that table come the V and J calls and clone size; the DNA was used to work out D and trimming. The sample carries about 490,000 clones, about 79% recorded once.

The origin of this receptor is a middle-aged woman in good health. Some clones in this sample may be carry-over from other donors' samples. The sample consisted of PBMCs. This rearrangement joins TRBV28 to TRBJ2-5; 8 positions match TRBD1. CDR3: CASSLGQGAQETQYF. The CDR3 coding sequence is TGTGCCAGCAGTTTGGGCCAGGGGGCCCAAGAGACCCAGTACTTC.